The next 16 T cell receptor beta chains were all read from a single sample in a study of shared clonotypes between healthy human individuals. Measured with immunoSEQ multiplex PCR; TCRdb has only the in-frame clones, and not every one. Of 1,100,000 or so clones detected, roughly 74% appear once; the ten largest clones hold approximately 0.52%. Sequencing was done on a sample of memory CD4+ T cells from PBMCs. Subset noted: CD45RA-negative fraction. Receptors originate from a man younger than 30 in good health. Some clones in this sample may be carry-over from other donors' samples.

The chain recombines TRBV18 with TRBJ2-3; a possible D gene is TRBD1 (6 bases). V was pared by 6 bases and J by 2 bases, with 15 bases between. Germline V CDR1 and CDR2: KGHSH, LQKENI. CDR3 length equals 15 residues. CDR3 sequence (DNA): TGTGCCAGCTCCACAGGGTTTACCTCCACAGATACGCAGTATTTT. Its translation is CASSTGFTSTDTQYF.

J is TRBJ2-3 and V is TRBV7-9; TRBD1 might be the D (5 bases). This CDR3 is 14 amino acids long. V lost 5 bases and J lost 4, with 13 bases in between. CDR1 is SEHNR, CDR2 FQNEAQ, per germline (reference sequence). The DNA for the CDR3 is TGTGCCAGCAGCCCTCCCGACAGTTCAGATACGCAGTATTTT. As protein: CASSPPDSSDTQYF.

The chain carries TRBV5-1 and TRBJ2-2; a possible D gene is TRBD1 (5 bases). Germline CDR1 SGHRS, CDR2 YFSETQ. Trimming pared 0 bases from V and 0 bases from J, leaving 9 bases between. The CDR3 runs to 16 residues. CDR3 in amino acids: CASSLDPRANTGELFF. The CDR3 DNA reads TGCGCCAGCAGCTTGGACCCCAGGGCGAACACCGGGGAGCTGTTTTTT.

A few counts support this clone. The genes are TRBV5-1 and TRBJ2-7; D is undetermined. The germline V gene encodes CDR1 SGHRS and CDR2 YFSETQ. The length of the CDR3 is 14 residues. V shed 0 bases and J shed 6 bases, with 13 bases lying between them. The CDR3 protein is CASSLGAVPTEQYF. The CDR3 DNA follows: TGCGCCAGCAGCTTGGGGGCCGTACCCACCGAGCAGTACTTC.

V and J are TRBV6-5 and TRBJ1-1; the D gene is possibly TRBD1 (6 bases). This CDR3 contains 14 residues. Trimming removed 0 bases at V and 11 bases at J, with 16 bases between. The V gene's germline CDR1 is MNHEY and CDR2 SVGAGI. CDR3: CASSYSDRYGAAFF. The CDR3 DNA reads TGTGCCAGCAGTTACTCAGACAGGTATGGTGCGGCTTTCTTT.

This sequence joins TRBV5-4 and TRBJ2-5, with a tentative D call TRBD1 (5 bases). Trimming took 5 bases from V and 2 from J, leaving 7 bases between them. From germline, CDR1 is SGHNT and CDR2 YYREEE (reference sequence). The CDR3 totals 12 residues. This CDR3 is CASRAGQETQYF. CDR3 nucleotides: TGTGCCAGCAGGGCAGGGCAAGAGACCCAGTACTTC.

The CDR3 protein is CASQRTGTYEQYF. In DNA form, the CDR3 reads TGTGCCAGCCAGCGGACAGGGACCTACGAGCAGTACTTC. The chain combines TRBV2 with TRBJ2-7; 8 bases map to TRBD1. Trimming cost V 8 bases and J 2 bases; bases outside gene matches: 5. The CDR3 contains 13 residues. Germline CDR1 SNHLY, CDR2 FYNNEI.

The chain is built from TRBV18 and TRBJ1-5, with D unresolved. The CDR3 is 14 residues long. Germline V gene sequence: CDR1 KGHSH, CDR2 LQKENI. V shed 2 bases and J shed 7 bases, with 12 bases lying between them. CDR3 loop: CASSPSSGLQPQHF. CDR3 sequence (DNA): TGTGCCAGCTCACCATCTTCTGGGCTGCAGCCCCAGCATTTT.

The CDR3 protein is CASSPRVLSGSTYNEQFF. The CDR3 DNA sequence: TGTGCCAGCAGCCCCCGGGTCCTGAGCGGGTCAACGTACAATGAGCAGTTCTTC. The rearrangement uses TRBV7-2 and TRBJ2-1; possible D gene TRBD2, 6 bases. Germline V gene sequence: CDR1 SGHTA, CDR2 FQGNSA. Trimming left V 5 bases short and J 4 bases short, with 24 bases between. The CDR3 totals 18 residues.

This clone appeared a single time. The V and J genes are TRBV11-2 and TRBJ2-3, with D unresolved. Germline loops: CDR1 SGHAT, CDR2 FQNNGV. The CDR3 has 15 residues. The V and J ends lost 2 bases and 11 bases respectively, with 20 bases between them. The CDR3: CASSLLGSIGQMQYF. The CDR3 DNA reads as TGTGCCAGCAGCTTATTAGGGTCTATAGGTCAGATGCAGTATTTT. Based on the CDR3 plus reference TRBV11-2 and TRBJ2-3, the full variable domain is EAGVAQSPRYKIIEKRQSVAFWCNPISGHATLYWYQQILGQGPKLLIQFQNNGVVDDSQLPKDRFSAERLKGVDSTLKIQPAKLEDSAVYLCASSLLGSIGQMQYFGPGTRLTVL.

The chain is built from TRBV6-1 and TRBJ1-5; unclear D gene. Germline CDR1 and CDR2: MNHNS and SASEGT. There are 13 residues in the CDR3. V gave up 4 bases and J gave up 3 bases, with 7 bases separating them. CDR3 nucleotide sequence: TGTGCCAGCAGTGTGTCAGACAATCAGCCCCAGCATTTT. Its translation: CASSVSDNQPQHF.

This clone has only a few counts. The chain uses TRBV6-5 and TRBJ2-5; D possibly uses TRBD1 or TRBD2 (5 bases each). The CDR3 is made up of 16 amino acids. The germline V gene encodes CDR1 MNHEY and CDR2 SVGAGI. Between the trimmed V and J ends, which lost 0 bases and 7 bases, there was a span of 18 bases. The CDR3 loop is CASSYSRGDFGGTQYF. CDR3 DNA: TGTGCCAGCAGTTACTCGAGGGGCGACTTTGGAGGGACCCAGTACTTC.

This clone was recorded once. The rearrangement joins TRBV27 to TRBJ2-7; D not certain. Germline V gene sequence: CDR1 MNHEY, CDR2 SMNVEV (reference sequence). This CDR3 has 13 residues. V dropped 1 base and J dropped 4 bases, with 8 bases sitting between them. The CDR3 DNA follows: TGTGCCAGCAGTTTATTGGGCAATTACGAGCAGTACTTC. This codes for CASSLLGNYEQYF.

The V call is TRBV5-1, the J call TRBJ2-7; 8 bases match TRBD1. Trimming at V came to 3 bases and at J to 7 bases, leaving 9 bases not matched to a gene. Germline values: CDR1 SGHRS, CDR2 YFSETQ. This CDR3 has 14 residues. CDR3 region: CASSWGQETLEQYF. CDR3 nucleotides: TGCGCCAGCAGCTGGGGACAGGAAACTCTTGAGCAGTACTTC.

The chain recombines TRBV27 with TRBJ2-7; TRBD1 agrees at 7 bases. The CDR3 covers 14 residues. V shed 9 bases and J 0 bases; nucleotides not matched to a gene: 8. Per the germline V gene, CDR1 is MNHEY and CDR2 is SMNVEV (reference sequence). The CDR3 protein is CASKTGTASYEQYF. CDR3 DNA: TGTGCCAGTAAGACCGGGACAGCCTCCTACGAGCAGTACTTC.

The gene calls are TRBV28 and TRBJ2-5; 16 nucleotides line up with TRBD2. Germline V lookup: CDR1 MDHEN, CDR2 SYDVKM. V lost 4 bases and J lost 7; bases outside the gene matches: 9. The CDR3 totals 17 residues. In nucleotides, the CDR3 is TGTGCCAGCAGTTCCCTGGGACTAGCGGGAGGGCTGGGGACCCAGTACTTC. Encoded protein: CASSSLGLAGGLGTQYF. The full variable domain, with the rest looked up from reference TRBV28 and TRBJ2-5, is DVKVTQSSRYLVKRTGEKVFLECVQDMDHENMFWYRQDPGLGLRLIYFSYDVKMKEKGDIPEGYSVSREKKERFSLILESASTNQTSMYLCASSSLGLAGGLGTQYFGPGTRLLVL.